A selection of T cell receptor beta chains follows, all from one sample in a study of T cell changes during pregnancy in multiple sclerosis. The repertoire was sequenced with immunoSEQ multiplex PCR; TCRdb's copy has only in-frame clones and lacks some. The sample carries 20,000 to 25,000 clones, approximately 86% recorded once. The input for sequencing was CD8+ T cells from peripheral blood mononuclear cells, taken in the first trimester of pregnancy. Every receptor here comes from a female donor in good health, enrolled as a control in a pregnancy study. CDR3s include the opening cysteine and the closing phenylalanine or tryptophan. D genes are given only for firm matches. A row's size may be missing; if present it is once, few, many or a size class.

clone_size j_call d_call v_call cdr3_aa cdr3_nt
- TRBJ2-1 - TRBV30 CAWSGQNNEQFF TGTGCCTGGAGTGGACAGAACAATGAGCAGTTCTTC
- TRBJ2-7 - TRBV27 CASGPHYEQYF TGTGCCAGCGGGCCGCACTACGAGCAGTACTTC
- TRBJ2-3 TRBD1 TRBV4-1 CASSQVQGAAGTQYF TGCGCCAGCAGCCAAGTCCAGGGGGCGGCAGGTACGCAGTATTTT
- TRBJ1-1 - TRBV5-1 CASSLVGQQRNTEAFF TGCGCCAGCAGCTTGGTCGGACAGCAACGGAACACTGAAGCTTTCTTT
few TRBJ1-6 - TRBV21-1 CASQVDVRGDSPLHF TGTGCCAGCCAGGTCGATGTACGGGGGGATTCACCCCTCCACTTT
- TRBJ2-7 TRBD2 TRBV7-8 CASSLIWLAGDGAEQYF TGTGCCAGCAGCTTAATTTGGCTAGCGGGGGACGGCGCCGAGCAGTACTTC
- TRBJ1-3 - TRBV13 CASSGGYSGNTIYF TGTGCCAGCAGCGGCGGATACTCTGGAAACACCATATATTTT
- TRBJ2-2 - TRBV25-1 CASREGLIDTGELFF TGTGCCAGCAGGGAGGGTTTAATCGACACCGGGGAGCTGTTTTTT
few TRBJ1-1 - TRBV5-5 CASSPNPQGEAFF TGTGCCAGCAGCCCTAACCCGCAGGGTGAAGCTTTCTTT
once TRBJ2-1 TRBD2 TRBV9 CASSHRTSGGASTDEQFF TGTGCCAGCAGCCACCGGACTAGCGGGGGGGCCTCCACCGATGAGCAGTTCTTC
- TRBJ2-1 - TRBV7-2 CASSPRGAAVHNEQFF TGTGCCAGCAGCCCCCGGGGGGCGGCTGTCCACAATGAGCAGTTCTTC
- TRBJ2-7 - TRBV14 CASSQGLADPYEQYF TGTGCCAGCAGCCAAGGACTCGCCGACCCCTACGAGCAGTACTTC
- TRBJ2-1 TRBD1 TRBV27 CASSDMGQGSYNEQFF TGTGCCAGCAGTGATATGGGACAGGGGAGCTACAATGAGCAGTTCTTC